The 12 T cell receptor beta chains below come from one sample, sequenced in a study of neurological immune-mediated disorders. Via MiXCR, TCRdb re-called the 5' RACE reads, giving one row per CDR3 protein. The sample holds roughly 98,000 distinct CDR3 sequences, less than 15% seen once. The time point was: longitudinal time-point 2. The material sequenced was PBMCs. The origin of the receptors is a female donor with HTLV-1-associated myelopathy (HAM/TSP).

This clonotype was seen repeatedly, ten times or more. This chain connects TRBV6-1 to TRBJ1-1; D remains unclear. This CDR3 comprises 14 residues. CDR1 is MNHNS, CDR2 SASEGT, per germline. V shed 7 bases and J shed 0 bases, with 12 bases lying between them. CDR3 sequence: CASIEAGLNTEAFF. Written as DNA, the CDR3 is TGTGCCAGCATCGAGGCCGGGCTGAACACTGAAGCTTTCTTT.

This chain links TRBV5-1 with TRBJ2-2, with 9 bases aligning to TRBD1. The CDR3 sequence is 19 residues long. Germline V lookup: CDR1 SGHRS, CDR2 YFSETQ. Trimming removed 4 bases from V and 4 bases from J; junction bases left unmatched: 17. CDR3 sequence: CASSHSKALGTGITGELFF. The CDR3 region has the DNA TGCGCCAGCAGCCACTCAAAGGCCCTCGGGACAGGGATCACCGGGGAGCTGTTTTTT.

The genes are TRBV20-1 and TRBJ2-1; TRBD1 matches at 7 bases. Looked up from germline, CDR1 is DFQATT and CDR2 is SNEGSKA (reference sequence). Trimming removed 8 bases from V and 0 bases from J; junction bases left unmatched: 4. This CDR3 region has 13 residues. CDR3 region: CSTNRGSYNEQFF. In nucleotides, the CDR3 is TGCAGTACCAACAGGGGCTCCTACAATGAGCAGTTCTTC.

This clonotype was seen repeatedly, ten times or more. The V and J genes are TRBV5-1 and TRBJ2-1; 12 nucleotides align to TRBD2. This CDR3 region has 17 residues. J lost 5 bases, V lost 0 bases, and 6 bases had no gene match. Germline V gene data show CDR1 as SGHRS and CDR2 as YFSETQ. This CDR3 reads CASSLALAGGVNNEQFF. The CDR3, as DNA: TGCGCCAGCAGCTTGGCCCTAGCGGGGGGGGTTAACAATGAGCAGTTCTTC.

The chain couples TRBV15 to TRBJ2-1, with a weak D call TRBD2 (5 bases). The CDR3 consists of 14 residues. Trimming removed 3 bases at V and 1 base at J, with 7 bases between. Germline assignment: CDR1 LNHNV and CDR2 YYDKDF (reference sequence). CDR3 in amino acids: CATSSRTSYNEQFF. CDR3 nucleotide sequence: TGTGCCACCAGCAGCCGGACTTCCTACAATGAGCAGTTCTTC.

This clonotype was counted ten times or more. J is TRBJ2-2 and V is TRBV28; D is perhaps TRBD1 (6 bases). CDR1 and CDR2 from the germline V gene are MDHEN and SYDVKM. The V end was cut by 2 bases, the J end by 1 base, with 17 bases between. This CDR3 has 18 amino acids. This CDR3 is CASSLRDKRLLNTGELFF. CDR3 in DNA: TGTGCCAGCAGTTTAAGGGACAAACGTTTATTGAACACCGGGGAGCTGTTTTTT.

This clonotype was counted ten times or more. The chain couples TRBV12-3 or TRBV12-4 to TRBJ2-2; D remains unclear. V was trimmed by 3 bases and J by 11 bases, leaving 10 bases between them. The CDR3 totals 12 residues. The CDR3 coding sequence is TGTGCCAGCAGTTTCGCGCCAACAGAGCTGTTTTTT. This translates into CASSFAPTELFF.

In its sample, this clonotype was seen many times. The gene calls are TRBV20-1 and TRBJ2-7; weak D call: TRBD1 (5 bases). Germline CDR1 and CDR2: DFQATT and SNEGSKA (reference sequence). This CDR3 has 12 amino acids. The ends were cut back, 6 bases at V and 3 bases at J, with 12 bases in the middle. CDR3 sequence: CSASIQGYEQYF. The CDR3 DNA sequence: TGCAGTGCCTCGATTCAGGGCTACGAGCAGTACTTC.

This clonotype was counted at least ten times. The chain has TRBV5-1 and TRBJ2-3; the D gene is possibly TRBD2 (6 bases). CDR1 and CDR2 (germline): SGHRS, YFSETQ. The CDR3 length is 12 residues. Trimming removed 6 bases from V and 4 bases from J, with 9 bases in between. CDR3 in DNA: TGCGCCAGCATCGGGGACTCAGATACGCAGTATTTT. As protein: CASIGDSDTQYF.

This clonotype was found many times. V usage is TRBV6-5 and J usage is TRBJ2-7; 10 nucleotides match TRBD2. V shed 3 bases and J 4 bases; nucleotides not matched to a gene: 6. The CDR3 has 15 amino acids. Germline V gene data show CDR1 as MNHEY and CDR2 as SVGAGI. The CDR3 loop reads CASSYKRGGFYEQYF. The DNA for the CDR3 is TGTGCCAGCAGTTATAAGCGGGGGGGCTTTTACGAGCAGTACTTC.

V usage is TRBV9 and J usage is TRBJ2-3, with D possibly TRBD2 on 6 matching bases. Looked up from germline, CDR1 is SGDLS and CDR2 is YYNGEE. The V gene lost 2 bases and the J gene lost 6 bases, with 16 bases spanning the gap. This CDR3 comprises 15 residues. In DNA form, the CDR3 reads TGTGCCAGCAGCGTGGGTAGCGGCGTTTGGGATACGCAGTATTTT. It encodes CASSVGSGVWDTQYF.

V and J are TRBV19 and TRBJ2-3; D not certain. The length of the CDR3 is 12 residues. V gave up 3 bases and J gave up 5 bases, with 6 bases separating them. CDR1 is LNHDA, CDR2 SQIVND, per germline (reference sequence). The CDR3 loop is CASSMGRDTQYF. The CDR3 region has the DNA TGTGCCAGTAGTATGGGTAGAGATACGCAGTATTTT. The whole variable domain, remainder taken from reference TRBV19 and TRBJ2-3, is DGGITQSPKYLFRKEGQNVTLSCEQNLNHDAMYWYRQDPGQGLRLIYYSQIVNDFQKGDIAEGYSVSREKKESFPLTVTSAQKNPTAFYLCASSMGRDTQYFGPGTRLTVL.